Following are 14 T cell receptor beta chains from one sample sequenced in a study of regulatory T cells in long-lasting Graves disease (dated by TCRdb to about 2021). Library preparation was by multiplex PCR. The instrument given in TCRdb is Illumina HiSeq 4000. iRepertoire HTBI primers and Arm-PCR amplification of CDR3 regions were used to construct TCR beta libraries. In TCRdb, the public reads were trimmed at Q25 with fastp and aligned with MiXCR, with productive beta chains retained. Every distinct CDR3 protein forms one entry, paired with its most common genes and DNA. The sample includes about 460,000 distinct CDR3 sequences, with around 15% observed a single time. The ten largest account for approximately 15% of the sample. In light of the paper, this sample's time point label describes: newly diagnosed GD, antithyroid drugs for less than 3 months. For both TCR sequencing and RNA sequencing, RNA was extracted from PBMCs using TRIzol.

This sample was also put to use in a study of T cells in Graves' hyperthyroidism and ophthalmopathy.

The specimen comprised peripheral blood mononuclear cells (PBMCs), sampled at new diagnosis, from a patient treated with antithyroid drugs. Receptor source: a woman aged 45-65 years with Graves disease. Donor details come from another sample of the same person, matched by shared clones.

With regard to this clonotype: This likely traces to a read error, being one base from a far larger clone. The conserved final phenylalanine or tryptophan is absent from the CDR3, which likely points to a read error. The rearrangement joins TRBV11-2 to TRBJ2-1; D is unclear. The V end lost 6 bases, the J end lost 8 bases, and 17 bases lay between the germline ends. Germline values: CDR1 SGHAT, CDR2 FQNNGV. The CDR3 runs 14 residues. The CDR3 reads CASSEARAGDEQFL. The CDR3, as DNA: TGTGCCAGCAGTGAAGCCCGAGCTGGGGATGAGCAGTTCTTG.

At least ten counts were recorded for this clonotype. This chain joins TRBV12-3 or TRBV12-4 and TRBJ2-3; 8 positions agree with TRBD2. V shed 1 base and J 3 bases; nucleotides not matched to a gene: 3. The CDR3 has 15 amino acids. The CDR3 reads CASSLVKRETDTQYF. The CDR3 DNA reads as TGTGCCAGCAGTTTAGTAAAGCGGGAGACAGATACGCAGTATTTT.

This clonotype appeared many times. V usage is TRBV4-1 and J usage is TRBJ2-5, with D hard to call. CDR1 and CDR2 from the germline V gene are MGHRA and YSYEKL. This CDR3 is built from 15 residues. V was trimmed by 1 base and J by 2 bases, leaving 11 bases between them. The CDR3 nucleotides read TGCGCCAGCAGCCAAGCTGGACCGGCTCAAGAGACCCAGTACTTC. Translated: CASSQAGPAQETQYF.

The chain is built from TRBV28 and TRBJ1-4, with unresolved D. The V and J ends lost 5 bases and 4 bases respectively, with 8 bases between them. CDR1 and CDR2 from the germline V gene are MDHEN and SYDVKM. This CDR3 comprises 13 residues. CDR3 bases: TGTGCCAGCAGTCTTAACATTAATGAAAAACTGTTTTTT. It translates to CASSLNINEKLFF.

This clonotype was counted between two and nine times. The chain employs TRBV20-1 and TRBJ2-1, with 9 bases aligning to TRBD2. The germline V gene encodes CDR1 DFQATT and CDR2 SNEGSKA (reference sequence). The junction had 4 bases not matched to a gene; V was cut back by 0 bases and J by 7 bases. This CDR3 has 14 residues. The DNA for the CDR3 is TGCAGTGCTAGAGAAGGGGCGGGGGGGAATGAGCAGTTCTTC. Amino acid sequence: CSAREGAGGNEQFF.

This clonotype came up a few times. The chain joins TRBV28 to TRBJ2-2; TRBD2 matches at 7 bases. The CDR3 is made up of 18 amino acids. V was pared by 6 bases and J by 6 bases, with 19 bases of the junction left unmatched. Germline V gene data show CDR1 as MDHEN and CDR2 as SYDVKM. In DNA form, the CDR3 reads TGTGCCAGCAGCTACACCGCCGGGAGGCCCTCAGTCCCCGGGGAGCTGTTTTTT. It yields the protein CASSYTAGRPSVPGELFF.

Only a few counts were recorded for this clonotype. V and J are TRBV4-1 and TRBJ2-7, with D unclear. The CDR3 contains 14 residues. Germline V gives CDR1 MGHRA, CDR2 YSYEKL. The ends were cut back, 2 bases at V and 4 bases at J, with 12 bases in the middle. CDR3 bases: TGCGCCAGCAGCCAAACGGAATGGGGTTACGAGCAGTACTTC. This sequence encodes CASSQTEWGYEQYF.

V and J are TRBV28 and TRBJ2-1; TRBD2 matches 11 bases. This CDR3 contains 15 residues. The V gene end was trimmed by 5 bases and the J gene end by 7 bases; junction bases not matched to a gene: 7. CDR1 is MDHEN and CDR2 is SYDVKM in the germline V gene. CDR3 region: CASSTTSGNWNEQFF. CDR3 nucleotide sequence: TGTGCCAGCAGTACGACTAGCGGGAATTGGAATGAGCAGTTCTTC.

This clonotype was detected only a few times. The chain couples TRBV10-1 to TRBJ1-1; D not resolved. Germline assignment: CDR1 WNHNN and CDR2 SYGVQD (reference sequence). The V end lost 7 bases, the J end lost 1 base, and 31 bases lay between the germline ends. The CDR3 contains 20 residues. DNA of the CDR3: TGCGCCAGCACCACTCTTTGCGGCAGCTTATACCTAGATCGGAACACTGAAGCTTTCTTT. Its protein product is CASTTLCGSLYLDRNTEAFF.

In its sample, this clonotype was seen a few times. The chain recombines TRBV7-3 with TRBJ2-7; D is undetermined. There are 14 residues in the CDR3. The V gene lost 4 bases and the J gene lost 6 bases, with 16 bases spanning the gap. Germline assignment: CDR1 SGHTA and CDR2 FQGTGA. The CDR3 nucleotides are TGTGCCAGCAGCTCATTGTTCGTTCAATTCGAGCAGTACTTC. The encoded protein is CASSSLFVQFEQYF.

This clonotype was seen more than once but under ten times. The rearrangement joins TRBV30 to TRBJ1-3; TRBD1 is a possible D gene (5 bases). Trimming took 5 bases from V and 6 from J, leaving 8 bases between them. CDR1 and CDR2 from the germline V gene are GTSNPN and SVGIG (reference sequence). The CDR3 runs 11 residues. The CDR3 is CAWGRENTIYF. CDR3 sequence (DNA): TGTGCCTGGGGCAGGGAAAACACCATATATTTT.

This chain uses TRBV20-1 with TRBJ2-7, with TRBD2 matching 11 bases. Germline CDR1 reads DFQATT; CDR2 reads SNEGSKA (reference sequence). The CDR3 spans 17 residues. V lost 0 bases, J lost 6 bases, and 13 bases stayed unmatched. The CDR3 DNA is TGCAGTGCTAGAGAGGTAGCGGGAGGGTCCCAAGACGGCGAGCAGTACTTC. It translates to CSAREVAGGSQDGEQYF.

This clonotype was seen just once. The chain is built from TRBV27 and TRBJ2-3; TRBD2 matches 9 bases. Germline CDR1 reads MNHEY; CDR2 reads SMNVEV (reference sequence). The CDR3 has 19 amino acids. The V and J ends lost 5 bases and 6 bases, in that order; junction bases with no gene match: 21. The chain's CDR3 is CASSPYPTTTAGGPDTQYF. The CDR3 region has the DNA TGTGCCAGCAGTCCGTACCCCACAACCACTGCGGGAGGGCCGGATACGCAGTATTTT.

A remark on this clonotype: A much bigger clone sits one base away, suggesting this may be a read error. The rearrangement uses TRBV28 and TRBJ1-5; D is perhaps TRBD1 (5 bases). This CDR3 spans 14 amino acids. The germline gives CDR1 MDHEN, CDR2 SYDVKM. In DNA form, the CDR3 reads TGTGCCAGCAGGATAACAGACAGAAATCGGCCCCAGCATTTT. Translation gives CASRITDRNRPQHF.